Listed below are T cell receptor beta chains from one sample, sequenced in a study of neurological immune-mediated disorders. TCRdb recomputed calls from the 5' RACE reads with MiXCR, one row per CDR3 protein. The sample has 120,000 or so distinct CDR3 sequences; more than 2.5% are singletons. The sequenced sample consisted of PBMCs. These receptors were obtained from a woman younger than 45 with multiple sclerosis. The CDR3 runs from the conserved cysteine through the conserved F or W.

V gene,CDR3 length,J gene,CDR3 protein
TRBV7-9,12,TRBJ2-3,CASSLHPETQYF
TRBV11-3,14,TRBJ2-3,CASSLRQGSDTQYF
TRBV5-1,14,TRBJ2-2,CASTTGSNTGELFF
TRBV7-2,17,TRBJ1-2,CASSLALLVPDRYGYTF
TRBV20-1,15,TRBJ1-1,CSATISYGGNTEAFF
TRBV29-1,15,TRBJ2-1,CSSTQGTIVYNEQFF
TRBV7-9,15,TRBJ2-1,CASSPRDRFADEQFF
TRBV7-6,15,TRBJ1-5,CASSPGRGLNQPQHF
TRBV3-1,15,TRBJ2-2,CASSSGGRSTGELFF
TRBV3-1,15,TRBJ2-1,CASSPRGTSYNEQFF
TRBV7-6,18,TRBJ2-1,CASSLGPGLASLYNEQFF
TRBV7-2,14,TRBJ1-6,CASSRQGLGSPLHF
TRBV12-3/TRBV12-4,14,TRBJ2-1,CASSLLSGGGEQFF
TRBV12-3/TRBV12-4,15,TRBJ1-2,CASSPGTGSWNGYTF
TRBV12-5,15,TRBJ2-2,CTSGSGGKNTGELFF
TRBV20-1,14,TRBJ2-1,CSAPRGGLTDEQFF
TRBV20-1,16,TRBJ2-2,CSAEGLAGKNTGELFF
TRBV5-1,14,TRBJ1-3,CASSLGSSGNTIYF
TRBV5-1,15,TRBJ2-1,CASSFSTSGGNEQFF
TRBV5-1,14,TRBJ1-2,CASSLAGGHYGYTF
TRBV12-3/TRBV12-4,17,TRBJ2-1,CASSLTSGIPSYNEQFF
TRBV7-8,15,TRBJ1-1,CASSLRTGVLTEAFF
TRBV3-1,15,TRBJ1-2,CASSIWEGRAYGYTF
TRBV12-3/TRBV12-4,14,TRBJ1-4,CASSFVGRDEKLFF
TRBV20-1,20,TRBJ2-1,CSAARRASGRAREVGNEQFF
TRBV20-1,13,TRBJ2-1,CSARGTGYNEQFF
TRBV7-9,16,TRBJ2-3,CASSSTGELVLDTQYF
TRBV7-9,13,TRBJ2-7,CASSPSGVYEQYF
TRBV20-1,12,TRBJ1-5,CSASKENQPQHF
TRBV6-2/TRBV6-3,14,TRBJ1-5,CASKEDTHNQPQHF
TRBV5-1,15,TRBJ1-1,CASSTERGGGPEAFF
TRBV5-6,14,TRBJ1-1,CASSLGGRGAEAFF
TRBV20-1,16,TRBJ2-5,CSARDSFGVGGETQYF
TRBV2,13,TRBJ1-1,CASTDREGTEAFF
TRBV12-3/TRBV12-4,14,TRBJ1-2,CASRKTGGLYGYTF
TRBV4-3,14,TRBJ2-7,CASSQGAGLYEQYF
TRBV27,15,TRBJ2-1,CASRQTGLPYNEQFF
TRBV20-1,12,TRBJ1-1,CSATGGITEAFF
TRBV5-5,14,TRBJ1-5,CASSLVAVNQPQHF
TRBV5-1,12,TRBJ2-7,CASSQSSYEQYF
TRBV20-1,14,TRBJ2-3,CSASHRGDTDTQYF
TRBV27,14,TRBJ1-5,CASSTPGDNQPQHF
TRBV5-1,16,TRBJ2-3,CASSSASGGRTDTQYF
TRBV5-5,16,TRBJ1-4,CASRSGDYATNEKLFF